Listed below are T cell receptor beta chains from one sample, sequenced in a study of T cells after somatic rescue of genetic block. Sequenced by immunoSEQ multiplex PCR; TCRdb stores in-frame clones only, minus some. The table records some 68,000 clones, just over 90% of them present only once. Sequenced sample: peripheral blood mononuclear cells (PBMCs). These receptors originate from a man aged 30 to 39. Both conserved end residues are part of each CDR3. D genes are given only for firm matches. A row's size may be missing; if present it is once, few, many or a size class.

TRBJ1-5 | . | TRBV20-1 | once | TGCAGTGCTAGAGAGGGGCAGCCCCAGCATTTT | CSAREGQPQHF
TRBJ1-5 | TRBD1 | TRBV28 | . | TGTGCCAGCAGGGCCGGGACAGGGGGCCAGCCCCAGCATTTT | CASRAGTGGQPQHF
TRBJ2-7 | TRBD1 | TRBV18 | . | TGTGCCAGCTCACTACACCGGGGACAGAAAACATACGAGCAGTACTTC | CASSLHRGQKTYEQYF
TRBJ1-2 | . | TRBV6-5 | . | TGTGCCACCCAACAGGGCGACGGTGGCTACACCTTC | CATQQGDGGYTF
TRBJ1-6 | TRBD1 | TRBV6-5 | . | TGTGCCAGCAGTTTAGGGACAGCCTCACCCCTCCACTTT | CASSLGTASPLHF
TRBJ2-3 | . | TRBV6-1 | . | TGTGCCAGCAGTGCGGTTGCGGGAGATACGCAGTATTTT | CASSAVAGDTQYF
TRBJ2-7 | TRBD1 | TRBV19 | . | TGTGCCAGTAGTAGGACAGGTGGCTACGAGCAGTACTTC | CASSRTGGYEQYF
TRBJ1-6 | . | TRBV6-5 | . | TGTGCCAGCAGTTCGACAGGACTTTCACCCCTCCACTTT | CASSSTGLSPLHF
TRBJ2-6 | . | TRBV4-3 | . | TGCGCCAGCAGCCAAGGTCAGTCTTACTCTGGGGCCAACGTCCTGACTTTC | CASSQGQSYSGANVLTF
TRBJ2-7 | TRBD1 | TRBV6-1 | . | TGTGCCAGCAGTGAAGGCGTCGGACAGGGGGTTGACGAGCAGTACTTC | CASSEGVGQGVDEQYF
TRBJ2-2 | TRBD2 | TRBV9 | . | TGTGCCAGCAGCGTAGTACTAGCGGGAGATCCCACCGGGGAGCTGTTTTTT | CASSVVLAGDPTGELFF
TRBJ2-7 | TRBD1 | TRBV6-5 | . | TGTGCCAGCAGACGACAGGGCCCCTACGAGCAGTACTTC | CASRRQGPYEQYF
TRBJ2-7 | TRBD2 | TRBV13 | . | TGTGCCAGCAGCTTAGTTGGGACGGGAGGGCCGCCCTACGAGCAGTACTTC | CASSLVGTGGPPYEQYF
TRBJ2-1 | . | TRBV5-1 | . | TGCGCCAGCAGCTTGGGGGTTGAGCAGTTCTTC | CASSLGVEQFF
TRBJ2-7 | TRBD1 | TRBV19 | . | TGTGCCAGTAGTGACAGGGCAAACGAGCAGTACTTC | CASSDRANEQYF
TRBJ1-3 | . | TRBV7-9 | . | TGTGCCAGCAGCAAAAGGTCCTGGGGTGGGGGCCGCTCTGGAAACACCATATATTTT | CASSKRSWGGGRSGNTIYF
TRBJ1-5 | . | TRBV27 | . | TGTGCCAGCAGTTTAAGCCCGTGGGGCAATCAGCCCCAGCATTTT | CASSLSPWGNQPQHF
TRBJ1-2 | . | TRBV29-1 | . | TGCAGCGTTGAAGATCAAGTTTGGGACGGATCTCAAGGCTACACCTTC | CSVEDQVWDGSQGYTF
TRBJ2-3 | TRBD2 | TRBV4-2 | . | TGTGCCAGCAGCCAAGGACTAGCGGGGGGCACAGATACGCAGTATTTT | CASSQGLAGGTDTQYF
TRBJ1-2 | . | TRBV7-9 | once | TGTGCCAGCAGCTTAGTATCAGGGTACTATGGCTACACCTTC | CASSLVSGYYGYTF
TRBJ2-4 | TRBD2 | TRBV6-1 | . | TGTGCCAGCAGTGGGGGGGGACTCCTAGCCAAAAACATTCAGTACTTC | CASSGGGLLAKNIQYF
TRBJ2-6 | TRBD2 | TRBV29-1 | . | TGCAGCGTCGATAGCGGGTCTGGGGCCAACGTCCTGACTTTC | CSVDSGSGANVLTF
TRBJ2-1 | . | TRBV4-3 | . | TGCGCCAGCAGCCAAGTACAGGGAGACTCGGGGAATGAGCAGTTCTTC | CASSQVQGDSGNEQFF
TRBJ2-7 | . | TRBV4-3 | once | TGCGCCAGCAGCCAAGGGGTTAGTGGGGTTGGAGGAGAGCAGTACTTC | CASSQGVSGVGGEQYF
TRBJ2-3 | . | TRBV19 | . | TGTGCCAGTAGTATAGGGGCTCGGACCACACGGCGGGATACGCAGTATTTT | CASSIGARTTRRDTQYF
TRBJ2-7 | . | TRBV30 | once | TGTGCCTGGAGTATTGGTCAGCCGGGCTCCTACGAGCAGTACTTC | CAWSIGQPGSYEQYF
TRBJ2-1 | TRBD2 | TRBV25-1 | . | TGTGCCAGCAGTGAATACGGGAGGACCTACAATGAGCAGTTCTTC | CASSEYGRTYNEQFF
TRBJ2-4 | . | TRBV10-2 | . | TGCGCCAGCAGCGGGAAGATGACAGGTTACAAAAACATTCAGTACTTC | CASSGKMTGYKNIQYF
TRBJ2-1 | TRBD2 | TRBV5-1 | . | TGCGCCAGCAGCTTGGGACTGGGGCGGGAGGGGTACAATGAGCAGTTCTTC | CASSLGLGREGYNEQFF
TRBJ1-2 | . | TRBV7-2 | . | TGTGCCAGCAGCTTAGGTTTAGGCTATGGCTACACCTTC | CASSLGLGYGYTF
TRBJ1-1 | TRBD1 | TRBV5-6 | . | TGTGCCAGCAGCTTGGGGACAGGGATCACTGAAGCTTTCTTT | CASSLGTGITEAFF
TRBJ1-5 | . | TRBV7-9 | . | TGTGCCAGCAGCTCGGGGGGTTTTCAGCCCCAGCATTTT | CASSSGGFQPQHF
TRBJ2-6 | TRBD1 | TRBV30 | . | TGTGCCTGGCGAAGAGACAGGGCCCGCTCTGGGGCCAACGTCCTGACTTTC | CAWRRDRARSGANVLTF
TRBJ1-2 | . | TRBV19 | . | TGTGGGTCGGGGCAGGTGGGGGAATACTATGGCTACACCTTC | CGSGQVGEYYGYTF
TRBJ1-2 | TRBD1 | TRBV7-6 | once | TGTGCCAGCAGCTCCCGACAGGGGGGTAACTATGGCTACACCTTC | CASSSRQGGNYGYTF
TRBJ2-3 | . | TRBV15 | . | TGTGCCACCAGCAGCGTAGGGTATAGCACAGATACGCAGTATTTT | CATSSVGYSTDTQYF
TRBJ1-5 | . | TRBV19 | . | TGTGCCAGTAGTATAGAACATCAGCCCCAGCATTTT | CASSIEHQPQHF
TRBJ2-5 | TRBD2 | TRBV7-8 | . | TGTGCCAGCAGCGGGCAGCTAGCGGCCCAAGAGACCCAGTACTTC | CASSGQLAAQETQYF
TRBJ2-1 | . | TRBV15 | once | TGTGCCACCAGCGACGGGCGGGATGGCTCCTACAATGAGCAGTTCTTC | CATSDGRDGSYNEQFF
TRBJ2-7 | TRBD1 | TRBV9 | . | TGTGCCAGCAGCGTAGGAGCGGGGACAGGGGGCTTGGAGCAGTACTTC | CASSVGAGTGGLEQYF
TRBJ2-4 | . | TRBV21-1 | . | TGTGCCAGCAGCAAAATAGGCACAACCAAAAACATTCAGTACTTC | CASSKIGTTKNIQYF
TRBJ1-1 | . | TRBV23-1 | . | TGCGCCAGCAGTCGGACAGTGAACACTGAAGCTTTCTTT | CASSRTVNTEAFF